These 13 T cell receptor beta chains were all obtained from the same sample, sequenced in a study of PD-1 blockade in classical Hodgkin lymphoma. Patients all relapsed after autologous stem cell transplantation, and there was variation in brentuximab vedotin exposure. Data came from immunoSEQ multiplex PCR; TCRdb stores just in-frame clones and leaves some out. The sample lists more than 140,000 clones; about 78% were seen once. Sequenced material: peripheral blood mononuclear cells (PBMCs), taken before the second cycle of nivolumab. Source of these receptors: a human donor with classical Hodgkin lymphoma.

This clone has ten or more counts. This chain uses TRBV7-3 with TRBJ2-5; D is undetermined. From germline, CDR1 is SGHTA and CDR2 FQGTGA. The V end was cut by 2 bases, the J end by 5 bases, with 9 bases between. The CDR3 is made up of 13 amino acids. The CDR3 bases are TGTGCCAGCAGCTTACCCGACTCGGAGACCCAGTACTTC. Protein: CASSLPDSETQYF.

The chain has TRBV27 and TRBJ2-4; 8 bases match TRBD1. J lost 7 bases, V lost 3 bases, and 8 bases had no gene match. The CDR3 spans 15 residues. CDR1 MNHEY and CDR2 SMNVEV come from the germline V gene (reference sequence). The CDR3 region is CASSLQTGVRNIQYF. The CDR3 DNA is TGTGCCAGCAGTTTGCAGACAGGGGTTCGGAACATTCAGTACTTC.

The chain joins TRBV19 to TRBJ2-5; 7 nucleotides align to TRBD2. The CDR3 consists of 15 residues. V shed 3 bases, J shed 2 bases, and the junction held 6 bases outside the gene matches. Germline V lookup: CDR1 LNHDA, CDR2 SQIVND (reference sequence). The CDR3 loop is CASSIGLAAQETQYF. The CDR3 nucleotides read TGTGCCAGTAGTATTGGCCTAGCGGCTCAAGAGACCCAGTACTTC.

The chain combines TRBV2 with TRBJ1-1, with 7 bases aligning to TRBD1. The CDR3 extends over 16 amino acids. Germline V gives CDR1 SNHLY, CDR2 FYNNEI. V lost 5 bases and J lost 3; bases outside the gene matches: 12. CDR3 coding DNA: TGTGCCAGCAGTCCGATCCCTCGACAGGGTCACACTGAAGCTTTCTTT. Amino acid sequence: CASSPIPRQGHTEAFF. Using reference TRBV2 and TRBJ1-1 for the parts outside the CDR3, the full variable domain is EPEVTQTPSHQVTQMGQEVILRCVPISNHLYFYWYRQILGQKVEFLVSFYNNEISEKSEIFDDQFSVERPDGSNFTLKIRSTKLEDSAMYFCASSPIPRQGHTEAFFGQGTRLTVV.

This sequence joins TRBV10-3 and TRBJ2-7; D call uncertain. The V gene's germline CDR1 is ENHRY and CDR2 SYGVKD. Trimming removed 6 bases from V and 5 bases from J, with 11 bases in between. The CDR3 is 12 amino acids. The CDR3 reads CAIRGVGHEQYF. CDR3 nucleotides: TGTGCCATCAGGGGCGTAGGACACGAGCAGTACTTC.

V and J are TRBV10-3 and TRBJ1-2, with 8 bases that match TRBD1. V lost 7 bases to trimming and J lost 8 bases; unmatched junction nucleotides: 9. CDR3 length equals 13 residues. Germline V gene data show CDR1 as ENHRY and CDR2 as SYGVKD. CDR3 in amino acids: CAITPHSGGGYTF. The CDR3 DNA reads TGTGCCATCACTCCACACTCAGGGGGCGGCTACACCTTC.

This clone appeared a few times. This chain links TRBV21-1 with TRBJ2-1; the D call of TRBD1 is as the table states it, not checked on the DNA. TRBV21-1 is labeled a pseudogene. The CDR3 has 17 amino acids. CDR3 residues: CASSKAGTGDSYNEQFF. CDR3 DNA: TGTGCCAGCAGCAAAGCGGGGACAGGGGACTCCTACAATGAGCAGTTCTTC.

V and J are TRBV9 and TRBJ2-7, with 8 nucleotides matching TRBD1. The CDR3 consists of 16 residues. The germline V gene has CDR1 SGDLS and CDR2 YYNGEE. V lost 4 bases to trimming and J lost 2 bases; unmatched junction nucleotides: 11. In DNA, the CDR3 is TGTGCCAGCAGCCCCGGGACAGGAAGAGTTACCTACGAGCAGTACTTC. As protein: CASSPGTGRVTYEQYF.

The chain has TRBV6-5 and TRBJ2-5, with 7 bases lining up with TRBD1. The last part of the DNA fits TRBJ2-7 better; the J call may be wrong. The CDR3 totals 15 residues. The germline gives CDR1 MNHEY, CDR2 SVGAGI. The DNA for the CDR3 is TGTGCCAGCAGACAGGGGCCCTTTGACTCCTACGAGCAGTACTTC. Encoded protein: CASRQGPFDSYEQYF.

CDR3 sequence reads: CASSLGGPYGYTF. Here the CDR3 DNA reads TGTGCCAGCAGCTTGGGCGGCCCCTATGGCTACACCTTC. The chain recombines TRBV5-6 with TRBJ1-2; unclear D gene. Trimming cost V 0 bases and J 4 bases, with 7 bases left between them. The CDR3 is 13 amino acids. The germline gives CDR1 SGHDT, CDR2 YYEEEE. The whole variable domain, remainder taken from reference TRBV5-6 and TRBJ1-2, is DAGVTQSPTHLIKTRGQQVTLRCSPKSGHDTVSWYQQALGQGPQFIFQYYEEEERQRGNFPDRFSGHQFPNYSSELNVNALLLGDSALYLCASSLGGPYGYTFGSGTRLTVV.

The rearrangement links TRBV19 to TRBJ2-7, with D tentatively TRBD2 (6 bases). The germline V gene has CDR1 LNHDA and CDR2 SQIVND (reference sequence). CDR3 size: 17 residues. Trimming pared 5 bases from V and 2 bases from J, leaving 22 bases between. CDR3 sequence: CASSGVFGAGEAYEQYF. The DNA of the CDR3 is TGTGCCAGTAGTGGCGTTTTTGGAGCGGGCGAGGCCTACGAGCAGTACTTC.

The rearrangement uses TRBV5-4 and TRBJ2-2; perhaps D is TRBD1 or TRBD2 (5 bases each). CDR3 length: 13 amino acids. CDR1 and CDR2 from the germline V gene are SGHNT and YYREEE (reference sequence). V was cut by 7 bases and J by 0 bases, with 7 bases left in between. The CDR3 sequence is CASGTPNTGELFF. DNA of the CDR3: TGTGCCAGCGGGACGCCGAACACCGGGGAGCTGTTTTTT.

The chain has TRBV7-2 and TRBJ2-7, with 8 nucleotides matching TRBD2. V shed 1 base, J shed 2 bases, and the junction held 4 bases outside the gene matches. CDR1 is SGHTA and CDR2 is FQGNSA in the germline V gene. This CDR3 is 15 amino acids long. The CDR3 DNA follows: TGTGCCAGCAGCTTAGTCTCTAGCGGGCCCTACGAGCAGTACTTC. Protein sequence: CASSLVSSGPYEQYF. Full variable domain (rest looked up from reference TRBV7-2 and TRBJ2-7): GAGVSQSPSNKVTEKGKDVELRCDPISGHTALYWYRQSLGQGLEFLIYFQGNSAPDKSGLPSDRFSAERTGGSVSTLTIQRTQQEDSAVYLCASSLVSSGPYEQYFGPGTRLTVT.